The 29 T cell receptor beta chains in this list originate from one sample, sequenced in a study of CD8 T cells in Susac syndrome. Reverse transcription of about 0.45 to 1 ug RNA used random hexamers. One entry per CDR3 protein, called by TCRdb with MiXCR from the immunoSEQ multiplex PCR reads. Here the sample spans about 150,000 distinct CDR3 sequences, approximately 94% being singletons. The sample comprised CD8+ T cells from PBMCs. These receptors were taken from a human donor with multiple sclerosis.

The gene calls are TRBV7-6 and TRBJ2-5; TRBD1 matches at 7 bases. Unmatched junction bases numbered 6, after V lost 5 bases and J lost 6 bases. This CDR3 is built from 13 residues. CDR1 is SGHVS and CDR2 is FNYEAQ in the germline V gene. CDR3 amino acids: CASSPGQQKTQYF. As DNA, the CDR3 is TGTGCCAGCAGCCCGGGACAGCAAAAGACCCAGTACTTC.

This clonotype was recorded only once. The chain recombines TRBV12-3 or TRBV12-4 with TRBJ1-1, with a tentative D call TRBD1 (6 bases). V lost 1 base and J 8 bases, leaving 8 bases between the germline ends. The CDR3 has 12 residues. The CDR3 nucleotides read TGTGCCAGCAGTTTAGAAGGACAGGAAGCTTTCTTT. This encodes CASSLEGQEAFF.

The chain couples TRBV29-1 to TRBJ1-4, with D maybe TRBD1 (6 bases). Trimming took off 4 bases at V and 8 bases at J, with 17 bases between the two ends. This CDR3 is built from 14 residues. Germline assignment: CDR1 SQVTM and CDR2 ANQGSEA. The CDR3 DNA reads as TGCAGCGTTGCCTCCAGGGGTTTGGGAGAAAAACTGTTTTTT. It is translated as CSVASRGLGEKLFF.

This chain joins TRBV4-1 and TRBJ1-2; TRBD1 might be the D (5 bases). This CDR3 spans 15 amino acids. The ends were cut back, 5 bases at V and 1 base at J, with 14 bases in the middle. CDR1 is MGHRA and CDR2 is YSYEKL in the germline V gene. The CDR3 protein is CASSSRFGGNYGYTF. DNA of the CDR3: TGCGCCAGCAGCTCGAGGTTCGGGGGTAACTATGGCTACACCTTC.

The chain employs TRBV19 and TRBJ2-4, with a weak D call TRBD1 (6 bases). Germline V gene sequence: CDR1 LNHDA, CDR2 SQIVND (reference sequence). Trimming removed 5 bases at V and 0 bases at J, with 14 bases between. CDR3 length equals 16 residues. CDR3 in amino acids: CASSPIRGIAKNIQYF. The DNA of the CDR3 is TGTGCCAGTAGTCCAATCAGGGGAATAGCCAAAAACATTCAGTACTTC.

The V gene is TRBV9, the J gene TRBJ1-2; D is uncertain. V lost 0 bases and J 5 bases, leaving 14 bases between the germline ends. Germline lookup yields CDR1 SGDLS and CDR2 YYNGEE. The CDR3 is made up of 15 amino acids. The CDR3 DNA reads TGTGCCAGCAGCGTAGACGGAAAACCGACGTATGGCTACACCTTC. The encoded protein is CASSVDGKPTYGYTF.

J is TRBJ2-4 and V is TRBV6-2 or TRBV6-3; 9 nucleotides align to TRBD1. CDR1 is MNHEY and CDR2 is SVGEGT in the germline V gene. The CDR3 length is 13 residues. The V and J ends lost 0 bases and 9 bases, in that order; junction bases with no gene match: 0. CDR3 loop: CASSYSDRGIQYF. The CDR3 nucleotides read TGTGCCAGCAGTTACTCGGACAGGGGCATTCAGTACTTC.

This chain joins TRBV27 and TRBJ1-5; D ambiguous. The V gene lost 3 bases and the J gene lost 2 bases, with 11 bases spanning the gap. CDR3 size: 15 residues. CDR1 and CDR2 from the germline V gene are MNHEY and SMNVEV (reference sequence). CDR3 sequence (DNA): TGTGCCAGCAGTTTCAGTGGGTATGGCAATCAGCCCCAGCATTTT. Amino acids: CASSFSGYGNQPQHF.

The CDR3 bases are TGTGCCAGCAGCTCCGGACTAGCTTCAGATACGCAGTATTTT. This translates into CASSSGLASDTQYF. The chain is built from TRBV9 and TRBJ2-3; 8 nucleotides line up with TRBD2. V trimming: 4 bases; J trimming: 4 bases; junction bases outside the gene matches: 5. The germline V gene has CDR1 SGDLS and CDR2 YYNGEE. The CDR3 has 14 amino acids.

CDR3 DNA sequence: TGTGCCAGCAGCGTAGTAGGACAGGGGATTTTCACCGGGGAGCTGTTTTTT. This encodes CASSVVGQGIFTGELFF. The gene calls are TRBV9 and TRBJ2-2; 9 bases align to TRBD1. The CDR3 is made up of 17 amino acids. V dropped 0 bases and J dropped 4; count of bases not matched to a gene: 7. The V gene's germline CDR1 is SGDLS and CDR2 YYNGEE.

This clonotype was seen only once. V usage is TRBV7-9 and J usage is TRBJ2-7; 11 bases line up with TRBD1. CDR3 length equals 14 residues. V shed 4 bases, J shed 6 bases, and the junction held 5 bases outside the gene matches. Germline CDR1 SEHNR, CDR2 FQNEAQ (reference sequence). This chain's CDR3 is CASSSRDRGFEQYF. In DNA form, the CDR3 reads TGTGCCAGCAGCTCCCGGGACAGGGGGTTCGAGCAGTACTTC.

This clonotype is a singleton in its sample. The chain uses TRBV15 and TRBJ2-7; 8 positions agree with TRBD1. CDR1 is LNHNV, CDR2 YYDKDF, per germline (reference sequence). The CDR3 is made up of 14 amino acids. The J segment lost 2 bases and the V segment lost 4 bases, leaving 4 bases of the junction unmatched. The CDR3 is CATSTTGDTYEQYF. In nucleotides, the CDR3 is TGTGCCACCAGCACGACAGGGGACACCTACGAGCAGTACTTC. The full variable domain, with the rest looked up from reference TRBV15 and TRBJ2-7, is DAMVIQNPRYQVTQFGKPVTLSCSQTLNHNVMYWYQQKSSQAPKLLFHYYDKDFNNEADTPDNFQSRRPNTSFCFLDIRSPGLGDTAMYLCATSTTGDTYEQYFGPGTRLTVT.

This chain links TRBV7-6 with TRBJ1-4; D is perhaps TRBD1 (5 bases). This CDR3 is built from 15 residues. Between the trimmed V and J ends, which lost 4 bases and 3 bases, there was a span of 12 bases. Per the germline V gene, CDR1 is SGHVS and CDR2 is FNYEAQ. The CDR3 sequence: CASSSGRVANEKLFF. The CDR3 DNA sequence: TGTGCCAGCAGCTCGGGCAGGGTTGCTAATGAAAAACTGTTTTTT.

This chain uses TRBV27 with TRBJ1-6; D not resolved. The CDR3 consists of 15 residues. Germline CDR1 is MNHEY and CDR2 is SMNVEV (reference sequence). V was trimmed by 8 bases and J by 4 bases, leaving 15 bases between them. The CDR3 DNA follows: TGTGCCAGCGGACTGCTGAGACAATATAATTCACCCCTCCACTTT. This codes for CASGLLRQYNSPLHF.

The V gene is TRBV24-1, the J gene TRBJ1-5; 9 bases fit TRBD1. V shed 7 bases and J 7 bases; nucleotides not matched to a gene: 4. The germline gives CDR1 KGHDR, CDR2 SFDVKD. The length of the CDR3 is 13 residues. CDR3 in DNA: TGTGCCACCAGGGGACAGGGAGACCAGCCCCAGCATTTT. This translates into CATRGQGDQPQHF.

This chain links TRBV13 with TRBJ2-7; weak D call: TRBD1 (6 bases). This CDR3 spans 14 amino acids. Germline-derived CDR1 and CDR2 are PRHDT and FYEKMQ (reference sequence). V was trimmed by 5 bases and J by 0 bases, leaving 11 bases between them. CDR3 sequence: CASSNRQVSYEQYF. The CDR3 DNA is TGTGCCAGCAGCAACCGACAGGTCTCCTACGAGCAGTACTTC.

The chain has TRBV7-2 and TRBJ1-2, with 7 nucleotides matching TRBD1. Germline values: CDR1 SGHTA, CDR2 FQGNSA. The ends lost 3 bases at V and 6 bases at J; junction bases unmatched: 7. The CDR3 sequence is 14 residues long. The CDR3: CASSLSRTGDGYTF. The CDR3 DNA reads TGTGCCAGCAGCTTGTCAAGGACAGGAGATGGCTACACCTTC.

The count of this clonotype is one. V gene TRBV9 combines with J gene TRBJ2-7; D gene unclear. Deletions cut 4 bases from V and 4 bases from J, with 15 bases between. The CDR3 is 14 amino acids. CDR1 and CDR2 from the germline V gene are SGDLS and YYNGEE. In DNA form, the CDR3 reads TGTGCCAGCAGCCCCCACGATGGGCAGTACGAGCAGTACTTC. This codes for CASSPHDGQYEQYF.

The rearrangement joins TRBV20-1 to TRBJ1-2; tentative D call: TRBD1 (5 bases). This CDR3 has 12 amino acids. Germline CDR1 and CDR2: DFQATT and SNEGSKA (reference sequence). Trimming shortened V by 6 bases and J by 3 bases, and 11 bases separated the two germline ends. The CDR3 region is CSAWQGDYGYTF. Written as DNA, the CDR3 is TGCAGTGCCTGGCAGGGAGACTATGGCTACACCTTC.

The chain links TRBV3-1 to TRBJ1-2, with a possible D match to TRBD1 (5 bases). Germline CDR1 is LGHDT and CDR2 is YNNKEL (reference sequence). This CDR3 spans 14 amino acids. Deletions cut 4 bases from V and 2 bases from J, with 11 bases between. CDR3 sequence reads: CASSPGTGNYGYTF. The CDR3 DNA sequence: TGTGCCAGCAGCCCCGGGACGGGAAACTATGGCTACACCTTC.

This sequence joins TRBV29-1 and TRBJ2-3, with 7 bases aligning to TRBD2. The CDR3 is 13 residues long. The germline V gene has CDR1 SQVTM and CDR2 ANQGSEA. V lost 6 bases, J lost 1 base, and 4 bases stayed unmatched. Here the CDR3 DNA reads TGCAGCGTGAGCGGGGAGCGCACAGATACGCAGTATTTT. It yields the protein CSVSGERTDTQYF.

Written as DNA, the CDR3 is TGTGCCGCCCAGGAGCCAGGGGCCAACGTCCTGACTTTC. It encodes CAAQEPGANVLTF. The rearrangement links TRBV6-5 to TRBJ2-6, with unresolved D. V was cut by 11 bases and J by 4 bases, with 12 bases left in between. This CDR3 comprises 13 residues. Germline V gene sequence: CDR1 MNHEY, CDR2 SVGAGI.

The J gene is TRBJ1-6, the V gene TRBV4-1; D gene unclear. Trimming left V 0 bases short and J 10 bases short, with 10 bases between. CDR1 is MGHRA and CDR2 is YSYEKL in the germline V gene. The CDR3 is 14 residues long. The CDR3 coding sequence is TGCGCCAGCAGCCAAGATCGGAAAGGGTCACCCCTCCACTTT. It is translated as CASSQDRKGSPLHF.

The V gene is TRBV20-1, the J gene TRBJ1-2; the D gene is possibly TRBD1 (5 bases). This CDR3 region has 12 residues. CDR1 and CDR2 from the germline V gene are DFQATT and SNEGSKA (reference sequence). V lost 7 bases and J lost 6, with 15 bases in between. The CDR3 loop is CSGVGVYDGYTF. For the CDR3, the DNA is TGCAGTGGGGTGGGGGTCTACGATGGCTACACCTTC.

The gene calls are TRBV6-6 and TRBJ2-7, with D perhaps matching TRBD2 (6 bases). This CDR3 is 13 amino acids long. Deletions cut 6 bases from V and 2 bases from J, with 11 bases between. The germline CDR1 and CDR2 sequences are MNHNY and SVGAGI (reference sequence). DNA of the CDR3: TGTGCCAGCAGGGACCGGGGGACCTACGAGCAGTACTTC. Translating it yields CASRDRGTYEQYF.

The chain is built from TRBV7-9 and TRBJ1-5; TRBD1 aligns across 9 bases. J was trimmed by 7 bases and V by 1 base; bases with no gene match: 2. The germline CDR1 and CDR2 sequences are SEHNR and FQNEAQ (reference sequence). The CDR3 spans 14 residues. The CDR3 sequence: CASSLGQGEQPQHF. The CDR3 DNA sequence: TGTGCCAGCAGCTTAGGACAGGGGGAACAGCCCCAGCATTTT.

J is TRBJ2-2 and V is TRBV10-3, with TRBD2 as a possible D gene (5 bases). The CDR3 totals 15 residues. V was cut by 7 bases and J by 5 bases, with 17 bases left in between. Looked up from germline, CDR1 is ENHRY and CDR2 is SYGVKD. CDR3 sequence reads: CAIKYSSSGTGELFF. The CDR3, as DNA: TGTGCCATCAAGTACTCCTCCTCGGGGACCGGGGAGCTGTTTTTT.

This chain connects TRBV30 to TRBJ2-1; the D call may be TRBD1 or TRBD2 (7 bases each). V was pared by 8 bases and J by 12 bases, with 11 bases between. This CDR3 has 9 residues. Germline V lookup: CDR1 GTSNPN, CDR2 SVGIG (reference sequence). Written as DNA, the CDR3 is TGTGCCCAGGGGGGGTTGCAGTTCTTC. It encodes CAQGGLQFF.

This sequence joins TRBV27 and TRBJ2-7; 10 bases are shared with TRBD1. The CDR3 covers 15 residues. The V and J ends lost 4 bases and 4 bases, in that order; junction bases with no gene match: 7. Germline V CDR1 and CDR2: MNHEY, SMNVEV (reference sequence). The CDR3 DNA is TGTGCCAGCAGTTGGGCCGGGACAGGGGAATACGAGCAGTACTTC. Translation gives CASSWAGTGEYEQYF.